The 26 T cell receptor beta chains reported below all come from one sample, sequenced in a study of T cell repertoires in cytomegalovirus infection. TCRdb passed the reads through MiXCR, listing each CDR3 protein once. The sample lists approximately 990,000 distinct CDR3 sequences, roughly 31% occurring once. Antigen specificity for these receptors is unknown. This specimen consisted of cultured CD8+ T cells from PBMCs, obtained from culture after CMV antigen stimulation. Every receptor here comes from a human donor in good health (CMV status not recorded). Some clones in this sample may be carry-over from other donors' samples.

About this clonotype: Here the CDR3 omits its conserved ending phenylalanine or tryptophan, so a read error is the likely source. The chain couples TRBV7-9 to TRBJ2-7; D is possibly TRBD1 (6 bases). Trimming left V 5 bases short and J 6 bases short, with 8 bases between. Germline V gives CDR1 SEHNR, CDR2 FQNEAQ (reference sequence). The CDR3 loop spans 11 amino acids. Here the CDR3 DNA reads TGTGCCAGCAGCCAGGGGCGCGAGCAGTACGCC. It codes for CASSQGREQYA.

J is TRBJ2-7 and V is TRBV6-6; no firm D call. Looked up from germline, CDR1 is MNHNY and CDR2 is SVGAGI (reference sequence). The CDR3 has 14 amino acids. Trimming stripped 0 bases from V and 2 bases from J, with 8 bases between. The CDR3 reads CASSYSGPTYEQYV. The CDR3 coding sequence is TGTGCCAGCAGTTACTCCGGCCCCACCTACGAGCAGTACGTC.

This clonotype showed up just a few times. V usage is TRBV6-4 and J usage is TRBJ2-1; perhaps D is TRBD1 or TRBD2 (5 bases each). Trimming pared 4 bases from V and 0 bases from J, leaving 10 bases between. The length of the CDR3 is 15 residues. Germline CDR1 and CDR2: MRHNA and SNTAGT. CDR3 DNA: TGTGCCAGCAGTGGATTTGGGGGCTCCTACAATGAGCAGTTCTTC. Its translation is CASSGFGGSYNEQFF.

The gene calls are TRBV9 and TRBJ2-2; a weak D match, TRBD2 (7 bases). Germline lookup yields CDR1 SGDLS and CDR2 YYNGEE. The CDR3 extends over 17 amino acids. V was cut by 0 bases and J by 2 bases, with 14 bases left in between. The CDR3 loop reads CASSVEPGGGNTGELFF. Here the CDR3 DNA reads TGTGCCAGCAGCGTAGAACCGGGGGGCGGTAACACCGGGGAGCTGTTTTTT.

This rearrangement joins TRBV12-3 or TRBV12-4 to TRBJ1-5, with D hard to call. The CDR3 extends over 14 amino acids. Trimming removed 7 bases at V and 4 bases at J, with 14 bases between. The CDR3, as DNA: TGTGCCAGCACTCAGTCCCAGGAAAATCAGCCCCAGCATTTT. Encoded protein: CASTQSQENQPQHF.

This clonotype came up a few times. The chain uses TRBV13 and TRBJ2-3; D might be TRBD1 or TRBD2, each matching 5 bases. Germline V gene data show CDR1 as PRHDT and CDR2 as FYEKMQ (reference sequence). The V end lost 5 bases, the J end lost 2 bases, and 14 bases lay between the germline ends. This CDR3 is 15 amino acids long. DNA of the CDR3: TGTGCCAGCAGCGCCTGGGGGATTTCCACAGATACGCAGTATTTT. Translation: CASSAWGISTDTQYF.

The rearrangement joins TRBV6-1 to TRBJ2-7; 12 bases fit TRBD2. This CDR3 has 15 residues. The V gene's germline CDR1 is MNHNS and CDR2 SASEGT. Trimming at V came to 4 bases and at J to 1 base, leaving 2 bases not matched to a gene. Written as DNA, the CDR3 is TGTGCCAGCAGTGGGACTAGCGGGGCATCCTACGAGCAGTACTTC. Its protein is CASSGTSGASYEQYF.

This clonotype appeared a few times. The V gene is TRBV5-1, the J gene TRBJ2-1, with 7 bases identical to TRBD1. V trimming: 0 bases; J trimming: 8 bases; junction bases outside the gene matches: 5. The CDR3 loop spans 14 amino acids. Germline CDR1 and CDR2: SGHRS and YFSETQ. CDR3 in DNA: TGCGCCAGCAGCTTGGGGACAGGCCTCGATGAGCAGTTCTTC. Its translation: CASSLGTGLDEQFF.

V gene TRBV6-1 combines with J gene TRBJ1-6; TRBD1 is a possible D gene (6 bases). Trimming shortened V by 3 bases and J by 8 bases, and 17 bases separated the two germline ends. This CDR3 spans 16 amino acids. CDR1 and CDR2 from the germline V gene are MNHNS and SASEGT. CDR3 protein: CASSEGSGAIYSPLHF. CDR3 nucleotides: TGTGCCAGCAGTGAGGGATCAGGGGCCATTTATTCACCCCTCCACTTT.

J is TRBJ2-5 and V is TRBV27, with D hard to call. The CDR3 spans 16 residues. Germline V CDR1 and CDR2: MNHEY, SMNVEV (reference sequence). Trimming left V 2 bases short and J 2 bases short, with 15 bases between. CDR3 region: CASSLQPASVQETQYF. In nucleotides, the CDR3 is TGTGCCAGCAGTTTACAGCCAGCTTCGGTACAAGAGACCCAGTACTTC.

Concerning this clonotype itself: Just one base apart from a much larger clone, this may be a read error. This chain links TRBV7-9 with TRBJ2-4; D remains ambiguous. V gave up 1 base and J gave up 2 bases, with 6 bases separating them. This CDR3 is 14 amino acids long. CDR1 and CDR2 (germline): SEHNR, FQNEAQ (reference sequence). This chain's CDR3 is CASSLEGTKNIQYF. Written as DNA, the CDR3 is TGTGCCAGCAGCTTAGAGGGAACCAAAAACATTCAGTACTTC.

V is TRBV29-1 and J is TRBJ1-1; D not resolved. Germline CDR1 reads SQVTM; CDR2 reads ANQGSEA. V was shortened by 3 bases and J by 0 bases, with 8 bases between the two germline ends. CDR3 length: 13 residues. CDR3 residues: CSVDRTVNTEAFF. The CDR3 nucleotides are TGCAGCGTTGATAGGACGGTGAACACTGAAGCTTTCTTT.

V gene TRBV4-1 combines with J gene TRBJ1-1, with D maybe TRBD1 (6 bases). V dropped 4 bases and J dropped 4 bases, with 13 bases sitting between them. Germline loops: CDR1 MGHRA, CDR2 YSYEKL. The CDR3 runs 14 residues. The CDR3 DNA reads as TGCGCCAGCAGCCTTATTACAGGGCCCACTGAAGCTTTCTTT. This sequence encodes CASSLITGPTEAFF.

Only a few counts were recorded for this clonotype. The V call is TRBV4-1, the J call TRBJ2-2; weak D call: TRBD2 (7 bases). The CDR3 spans 16 residues. The germline V and J ends were trimmed by 5 bases and 3 bases, with 16 bases remaining between them. Germline CDR1 is MGHRA and CDR2 is YSYEKL. Here the CDR3 reads CASSSKGGSYTGELFF. The CDR3 nucleotides read TGCGCCAGCAGCTCGAAGGGGGGGTCTTACACCGGGGAGCTGTTTTTT.

The CDR3 sequence: CASSPRRSGELFF. In DNA, the CDR3 is TGTGCCAGCAGTCCCCGCCGGTCCGGGGAGCTGTTTTTT. V gene TRBV12-3 or TRBV12-4 combines with J gene TRBJ2-2; no firm D call. This CDR3 comprises 13 residues. The V and J ends lost 5 bases and 6 bases respectively, with 10 bases between them.

The V call is TRBV2, the J call TRBJ1-1; D possibly corresponds to TRBD1 (6 bases). The CDR3 has 13 amino acids. The germline gives CDR1 SNHLY, CDR2 FYNNEI. Trimming removed 3 bases from V and 7 bases from J, with 12 bases in between. Here the CDR3 DNA reads TGTGCCAGCAGTGACCAATACAGGGATGAAGCTTTCTTT. Amino acid sequence: CASSDQYRDEAFF.

On this clonotype itself: Possible read error: a much larger clone is one base away. The chain uses TRBV7-9 and TRBJ1-1, with D unclear. This CDR3 is built from 14 residues. CDR1 is SEHNR, CDR2 FQNEAQ, per germline (reference sequence). The CDR3 is CASSSFGGNAEAFF. Here the CDR3 DNA reads TGTGCCAGCAGCTCTTTTGGCGGGAACGCTGAAGCTTTCTTT.

Points on this clonotype: This may be a read error, as it is one base from a much larger clone. The gene calls are TRBV7-6 and TRBJ2-2; no clear D gene. Trimming cost V 1 base and J 2 bases, with 11 bases left between them. The CDR3 has 16 residues. Germline CDR1 SGHVS, CDR2 FNYEAQ. The CDR3 is CASSLDGCGNTGELFF. CDR3 in DNA: TGTGCCAGCAGCTTAGATGGGTGCGGCAACACCGGGGAGCTGTTTTTT.

The chain joins TRBV19 to TRBJ2-2, with unresolved D. V was cut by 9 bases and J by 6 bases, with 14 bases left in between. Looked up from germline, CDR1 is LNHDA and CDR2 is SQIVND (reference sequence). The length of the CDR3 is 13 residues. The CDR3 loop reads CASQSFGPGELFF. The CDR3 DNA reads as TGTGCCAGCCAGTCGTTTGGCCCCGGGGAGCTGTTTTTT.

This CDR3 is CASSRRTDNYNEQFF. The CDR3 nucleotides are TGCGCCAGCAGCAGGAGGACAGACAATTACAATGAGCAGTTCTTC. The chain joins TRBV4-1 to TRBJ2-1, with D possibly being TRBD1 (6 bases). CDR3 size: 15 residues. CDR1 and CDR2 from the germline V gene are MGHRA and YSYEKL. V was pared by 5 bases and J by 4 bases, with 15 bases between.

This clonotype was detected a few times. The rearrangement uses TRBV19 and TRBJ1-6, with D perhaps matching TRBD1 (6 bases). V lost 3 bases to trimming and J lost 7 bases, with 10 bases between them. The germline gives CDR1 LNHDA, CDR2 SQIVND (reference sequence). This CDR3 has 14 residues. The CDR3 coding sequence is TGTGCCAGTAGTATCGGACAGATGAATTCACCCCTCCACTTT. Translation: CASSIGQMNSPLHF.

This clonotype was found a few times. The genes are TRBV2 and TRBJ2-1, with 8 bases lining up with TRBD2. Germline loops: CDR1 SNHLY, CDR2 FYNNEI. CDR3 length equals 15 residues. J lost 5 bases, V lost 2 bases, and 5 bases had no gene match. The DNA for the CDR3 is TGTGCCAGCAGTGAAAGAGCGGGGGCCCACAATGAGCAGTTCTTC. Amino acid sequence: CASSERAGAHNEQFF.

This clonotype was recorded a few times. The chain couples TRBV2 to TRBJ2-1; D gene ambiguous. Trimming cost V 6 bases and J 2 bases, with 14 bases left between them. The CDR3 covers 15 residues. Per germline, CDR1 SNHLY and CDR2 FYNNEI. The CDR3: CASSPRGLTYNEQFF. CDR3 DNA sequence: TGTGCCAGCAGCCCCAGAGGCTTAACCTACAATGAGCAGTTCTTC.

V is TRBV7-9 and J is TRBJ2-7; possible D gene TRBD1, 5 bases. Germline V lookup: CDR1 SEHNR, CDR2 FQNEAQ (reference sequence). The ends were cut back, 6 bases at V and 4 bases at J, with 16 bases in the middle. The CDR3 runs 14 residues. The CDR3 protein is CASRSPGHPYEQYF. The CDR3 DNA sequence: TGTGCCAGCAGGAGCCCAGGACATCCATACGAGCAGTACTTC.

The rearrangement uses TRBV6-6 and TRBJ2-1, with D possibly being TRBD2 (6 bases). The CDR3 sequence is 15 residues long. Trimming cost V 2 bases and J 2 bases, with 10 bases left between them. CDR1 is MNHNY and CDR2 is SVGAGI in the germline V gene (reference sequence). CDR3 bases: TGTGCCAGCAGTTACGGGGAGGCACCCTACAATGAGCAGTTCTTC. Translation: CASSYGEAPYNEQFF.

The chain combines TRBV7-6 with TRBJ2-1; D is possibly TRBD2 (5 bases). CDR1 and CDR2 from the germline V gene are SGHVS and FNYEAQ. The CDR3 runs to 16 residues. The V end was cut by 3 bases, the J end by 3 bases, with 15 bases between. CDR3 bases: TGTGCCAGCAGCTTGGTCGGGGAGAGAGTCTACAATGAGCAGTTCTTC. Translation: CASSLVGERVYNEQFF. The full variable domain, its missing parts supplied by reference TRBV7-6 and TRBJ2-1, is GAGVSQSPRYKVTKRGQDVALRCDPISGHVSLYWYRQALGQGPEFLTYFNYEAQQDKSGLPNDRFSAERPEGSISTLTIQRTEQRDSAMYRCASSLVGERVYNEQFFGPGTRLTVL.